The present entry profiles one TCR beta chain with its context. Combining iRepertoire HTBI primers with Arm-PCR of CDR3 regions, the authors built TCR beta libraries. TCRdb called the multiplex PCR reads again in MiXCR, with one record for every CDR3 protein. The sample lists 350,000 to 550,000 distinct CDR3 sequences, about 15% occurring once. The data stem from a study of regulatory T cells in long-lasting Graves disease. Time point meaning: newly diagnosed GD, antithyroid drugs for less than 3 months. PBMC RNA was the source of the TCR library. The V gene lost 1 base and the J gene lost 6 bases, with 8 bases spanning the gap. This CDR3 contains 13 residues. CDR1 and CDR2 (germline): SGHRS, YFSETQ. This sample also appeared in a second study, on T cells in Graves' hyperthyroidism and ophthalmopathy. That paper notes: In the first-round RT-PCR of the TCR CDR3, the HTBI primer set was used. Model predictions of ophthalmopathy came a median roughly 6.7 months before onset.

This sequence was found in a woman in her fifties or sixties with Graves disease. The sample was peripheral blood mononuclear cells (PBMCs), taken at new diagnosis, from a patient treated with antithyroid drugs. This chain joins TRBV5-1 and TRBJ2-1; no clear D. The CDR3 region has the DNA TGCGCCAGCAGCTTGTACCGAAGCAATGAGCAGTTCTTC. Amino acids: CASSLYRSNEQFF.